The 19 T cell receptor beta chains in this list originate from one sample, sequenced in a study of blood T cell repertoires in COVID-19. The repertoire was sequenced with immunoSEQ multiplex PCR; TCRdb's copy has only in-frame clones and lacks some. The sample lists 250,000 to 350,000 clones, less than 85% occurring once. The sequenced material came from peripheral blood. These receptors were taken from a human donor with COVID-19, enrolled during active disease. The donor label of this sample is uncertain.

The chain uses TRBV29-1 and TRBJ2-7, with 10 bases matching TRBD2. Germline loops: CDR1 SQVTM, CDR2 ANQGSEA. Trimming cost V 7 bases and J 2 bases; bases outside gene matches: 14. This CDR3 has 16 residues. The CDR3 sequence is CSAGGLAGVNTYEQYF. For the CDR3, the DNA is TGCAGCGCCGGGGGGCTAGCGGGAGTTAACACCTACGAGCAGTACTTC.

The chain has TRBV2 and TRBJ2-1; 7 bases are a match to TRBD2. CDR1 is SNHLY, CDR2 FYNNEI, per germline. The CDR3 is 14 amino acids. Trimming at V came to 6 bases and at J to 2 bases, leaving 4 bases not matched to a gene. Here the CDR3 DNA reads TGTGCCAGCAGGTTACGGGGGGCCTACAATGAGCAGTTCTTC. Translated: CASRLRGAYNEQFF.

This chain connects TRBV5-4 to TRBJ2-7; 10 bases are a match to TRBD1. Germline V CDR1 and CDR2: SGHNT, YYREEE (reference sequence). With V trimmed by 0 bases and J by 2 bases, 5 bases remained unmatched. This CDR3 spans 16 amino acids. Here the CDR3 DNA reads TGTGCCAGCAGCTTGGGGACAGGGGGGCCTCCCTACGAGCAGTACTTC. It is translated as CASSLGTGGPPYEQYF.

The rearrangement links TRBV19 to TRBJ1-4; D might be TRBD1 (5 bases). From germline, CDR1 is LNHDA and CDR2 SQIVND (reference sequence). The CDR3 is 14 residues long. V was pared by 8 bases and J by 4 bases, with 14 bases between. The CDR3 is CASAIQGSNEKLFF. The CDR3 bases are TGTGCCAGTGCTATTCAGGGTAGTAATGAAAAACTGTTTTTT.

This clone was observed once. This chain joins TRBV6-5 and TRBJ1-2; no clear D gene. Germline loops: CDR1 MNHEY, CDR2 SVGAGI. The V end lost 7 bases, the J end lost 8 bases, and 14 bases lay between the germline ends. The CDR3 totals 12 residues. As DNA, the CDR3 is TGTGCCAGCACACCGGGATTTCAAGGCTACACCTTC. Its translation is CASTPGFQGYTF.

CDR3 DNA: TGTGCCAGTAGTCTCCCAGGGAACTATTACGAGCAGTACTTC. The encoded protein is CASSLPGNYYEQYF. V usage is TRBV19 and J usage is TRBJ2-7, with a weak D call TRBD1 (5 bases). The V end lost 5 bases, the J end lost 4 bases, and 15 bases lay between the germline ends. This CDR3 spans 14 amino acids. Germline CDR1 LNHDA, CDR2 SQIVND (reference sequence).

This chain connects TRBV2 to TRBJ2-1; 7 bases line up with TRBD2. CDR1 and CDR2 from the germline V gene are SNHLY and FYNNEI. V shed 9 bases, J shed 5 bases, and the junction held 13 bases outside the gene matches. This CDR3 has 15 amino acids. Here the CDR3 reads CASDIGLVTHNEQFF. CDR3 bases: TGTGCCAGTGATATCGGACTAGTTACACACAATGAGCAGTTCTTC.

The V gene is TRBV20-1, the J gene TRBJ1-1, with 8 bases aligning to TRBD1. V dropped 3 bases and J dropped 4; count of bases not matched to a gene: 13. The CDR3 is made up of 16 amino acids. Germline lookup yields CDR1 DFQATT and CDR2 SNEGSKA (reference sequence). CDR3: CSASLFSIGQGTEAFF. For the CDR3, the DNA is TGCAGTGCTAGTCTATTTAGTATTGGACAGGGCACTGAAGCTTTCTTT.

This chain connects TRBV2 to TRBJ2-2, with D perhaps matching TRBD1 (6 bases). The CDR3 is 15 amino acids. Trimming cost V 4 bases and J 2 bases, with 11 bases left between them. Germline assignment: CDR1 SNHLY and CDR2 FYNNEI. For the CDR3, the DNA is TGTGCCAGCAGTGGGTGGGACATAAACACCGGGGAGCTGTTTTTT. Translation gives CASSGWDINTGELFF. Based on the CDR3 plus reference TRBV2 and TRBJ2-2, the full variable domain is EPEVTQTPSHQVTQMGQEVILRCVPISNHLYFYWYRQILGQKVEFLVSFYNNEISEKSEIFDDQFSVERPDGSNFTLKIRSTKLEDSAMYFCASSGWDINTGELFFGEGSRLTVL.

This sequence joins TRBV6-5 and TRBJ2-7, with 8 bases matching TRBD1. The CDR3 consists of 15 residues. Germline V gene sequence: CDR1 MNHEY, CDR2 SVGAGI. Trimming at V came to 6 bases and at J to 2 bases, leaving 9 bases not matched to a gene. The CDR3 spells CASSLFQGATYEQYF. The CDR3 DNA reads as TGTGCCAGCAGCCTCTTCCAGGGGGCTACCTACGAGCAGTACTTC.

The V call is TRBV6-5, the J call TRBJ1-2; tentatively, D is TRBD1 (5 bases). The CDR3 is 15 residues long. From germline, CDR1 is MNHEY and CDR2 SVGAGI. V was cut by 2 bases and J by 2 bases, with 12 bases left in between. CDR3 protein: CASSYVQGANYGYTF. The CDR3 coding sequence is TGTGCCAGCAGTTACGTGCAGGGTGCCAACTATGGCTACACCTTC.

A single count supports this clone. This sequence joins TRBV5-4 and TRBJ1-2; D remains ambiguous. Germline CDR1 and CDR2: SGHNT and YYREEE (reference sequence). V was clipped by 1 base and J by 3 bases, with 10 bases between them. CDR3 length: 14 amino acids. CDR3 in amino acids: CASSLPVVDYGYTF. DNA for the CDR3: TGTGCCAGCAGCTTGCCAGTGGTGGACTATGGCTACACCTTC.

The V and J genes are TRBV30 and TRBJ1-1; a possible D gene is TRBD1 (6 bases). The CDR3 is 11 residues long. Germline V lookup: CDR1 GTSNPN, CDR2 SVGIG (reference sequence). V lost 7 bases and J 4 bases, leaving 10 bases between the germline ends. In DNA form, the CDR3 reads TGTGCCTACCACAGGGCCACTGAAGCTTTCTTT. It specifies CAYHRATEAFF. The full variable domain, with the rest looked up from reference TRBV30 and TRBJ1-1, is SQTIHQWPATLVQPVGSPLSLECTVEGTSNPNLYWYRQAAGRGLQLLFYSVGIGQISSEVPQNLSASRPQDRQFILSSKKLLLSDSGFYLCAYHRATEAFFGQGTRLTVV.

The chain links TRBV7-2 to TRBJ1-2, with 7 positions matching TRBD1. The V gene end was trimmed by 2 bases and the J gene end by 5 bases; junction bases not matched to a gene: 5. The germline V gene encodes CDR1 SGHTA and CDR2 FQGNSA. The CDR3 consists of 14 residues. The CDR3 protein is CASSLYPGGYGYTF. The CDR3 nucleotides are TGTGCCAGCAGCTTATATCCAGGGGGGTATGGCTACACCTTC.

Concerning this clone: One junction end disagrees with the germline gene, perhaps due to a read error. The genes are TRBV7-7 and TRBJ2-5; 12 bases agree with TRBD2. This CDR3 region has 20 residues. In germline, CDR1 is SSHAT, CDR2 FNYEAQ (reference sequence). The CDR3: CASSFLRPGLAGGPGGTQYF. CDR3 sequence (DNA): TGTGCTAGCAGCTTTTTACGGCCGGGACTAGCGGGCGGCCCAGGGGGGACCCAGTACTTC.

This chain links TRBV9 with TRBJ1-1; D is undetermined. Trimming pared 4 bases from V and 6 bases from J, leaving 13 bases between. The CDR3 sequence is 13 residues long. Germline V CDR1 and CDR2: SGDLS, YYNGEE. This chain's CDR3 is CASSPLTAAEAFF. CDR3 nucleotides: TGTGCCAGCAGCCCTCTCACAGCCGCTGAAGCTTTCTTT.

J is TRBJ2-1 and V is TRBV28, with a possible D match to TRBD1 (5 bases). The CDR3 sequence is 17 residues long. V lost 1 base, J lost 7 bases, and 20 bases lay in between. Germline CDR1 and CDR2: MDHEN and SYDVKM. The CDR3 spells CASSLSLSRVAINEQFF. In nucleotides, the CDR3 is TGTGCCAGCAGTTTATCGTTGAGCAGGGTGGCGATAAATGAGCAGTTCTTC. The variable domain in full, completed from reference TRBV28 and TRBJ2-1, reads DVKVTQSSRYLVKRTGEKVFLECVQDMDHENMFWYRQDPGLGLRLIYFSYDVKMKEKGDIPEGYSVSREKKERFSLILESASTNQTSMYLCASSLSLSRVAINEQFFGPGTRLTVL.

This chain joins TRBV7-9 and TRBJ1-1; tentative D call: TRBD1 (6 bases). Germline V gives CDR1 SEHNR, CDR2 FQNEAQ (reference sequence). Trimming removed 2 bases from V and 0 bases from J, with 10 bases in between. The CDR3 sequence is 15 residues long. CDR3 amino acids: CASSLWTEMNTEAFF. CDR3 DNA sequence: TGTGCCAGCAGCTTATGGACAGAAATGAACACTGAAGCTTTCTTT. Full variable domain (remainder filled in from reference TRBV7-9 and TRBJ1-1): DTGVSQNPRHKITKRGQNVTFRCDPISEHNRLYWYRQTLGQGPEFLTYFQNEAQLEKSRLLSDRFSAERPKGSFSTLEIQRTEQGDSAMYLCASSLWTEMNTEAFFGQGTRLTVV.

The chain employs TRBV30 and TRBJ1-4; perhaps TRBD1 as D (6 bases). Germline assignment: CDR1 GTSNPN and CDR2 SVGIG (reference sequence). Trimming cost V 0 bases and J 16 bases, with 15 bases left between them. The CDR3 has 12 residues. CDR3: CAWSVGGTQPFF. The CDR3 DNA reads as TGTGCCTGGAGTGTAGGGGGAACCCAACCGTTTTTT.